A selection of T cell receptor beta chains follows, all from one sample in a study of T-cell reconstitution after alpha-beta-depleted transplantation in children. In TCRdb, the PCR reads were re-called with MiXCR into one record per CDR3 protein. The table records some 300,000 distinct CDR3 sequences, about 7.3% of them present only once. The source was peripheral blood, collected 360 days after TCRalphabeta/CD19-depleted stem cell transplant. Source of these receptors: a female patient aged 2 to 10 who had a stem cell transplant for Fanconi anemia, so the T cells may come from the graft donor. Each CDR3 is given with its conserved first and last residue. Each record gives: clone size, J gene, V gene, CDR3 protein. For some rows the clone size is stated as once, few or many, or as a class when expanded; others skip it.

many,TRBJ1-5,TRBV20-1,CSARGETGYNQPQHF
.,TRBJ1-1,TRBV18,CASSSDRRTEAFF
.,TRBJ2-7,TRBV28,CASSLLPGQDYEQYF
few,TRBJ2-7,TRBV18,CASSPGLIWERDAYEQYF
many,TRBJ2-7,TRBV12-3/TRBV12-4,CASSLAGHYEQYF
few,TRBJ2-5,TRBV18,CASRAPEETQYF
many,TRBJ2-1,TRBV7-3,CASSLIGGSYNEQFF
few,TRBJ2-6,TRBV7-3,CASSLRPRLGANVLTF
many,TRBJ1-1,TRBV9,CASSHHGANTEAFF
many,TRBJ2-2,TRBV10-3,CAISESTGRSGELFF
many,TRBJ1-4,TRBV6-6,CASRGRLNEKLFF
many,TRBJ2-1,TRBV7-2,CASSLKGGRPYNEQFF
many,TRBJ2-7,TRBV7-2,CASSISGYEQYF
many,TRBJ2-3,TRBV12-3/TRBV12-4,CASSLASTDTQYF
many,TRBJ2-7,TRBV20-1,CSARNRMSYEQYF
.,TRBJ2-7,TRBV3-1,CASSQALVQTYEQYF
many,TRBJ1-3,TRBV29-1,CSVMTGVGNTIYF
many,TRBJ2-5,TRBV27,CASSLNLLETQYF
many,TRBJ1-4,TRBV7-3,CASSAPGNLIDANEKLFF
.,TRBJ1-5,TRBV28,CASSFPLHPAVQPQHF
many,TRBJ1-6,TRBV6-1,CASSQTDRGWSSPLHF
many,TRBJ2-1,TRBV5-1,CASSDGTQGIPYNEQFF
.,TRBJ2-3,TRBV6-6,CASRGPTDTQYF
many,TRBJ2-3,TRBV12-3/TRBV12-4,CASSLGTSGGEDTQYF
many,TRBJ2-1,TRBV27,CASSLFVGGTYNEQFF
many,TRBJ2-1,TRBV18,CASSPRRDYEQFF
.,TRBJ2-7,TRBV11-2,CASSLGGLVSYEQYF
.,TRBJ2-7,TRBV20-1,CSASSGLETYEQYF
few,TRBJ1-5,TRBV5-1,CASSSGQGGSNQPQHF
many,TRBJ2-1,TRBV20-1,CSAPRQGSGPQFF
.,TRBJ2-1,TRBV18,CASSQTDGYNEQFF
many,TRBJ2-1,TRBV20-1,CSARAYSGLVANEQFF
.,TRBJ2-1,TRBV6-2/TRBV6-3,CASDPGGNEQFF
many,TRBJ2-1,TRBV7-9,CASSPRTVRGNEQFF
.,TRBJ2-2,TRBV14,CASRLKREELFF
many,TRBJ2-7,TRBV30,CAWSVSWGLNSYEQYF
many,TRBJ1-6,TRBV12-3/TRBV12-4,CASSTPGQNSPLHF
few,TRBJ2-2,TRBV4-1,CASSPPTSTGELFF
few,TRBJ2-2,TRBV20-1,CSAQTSGGLLNTGELFF
few,TRBJ1-2,TRBV11-2,CASSFYGGRGGYTF
many,TRBJ2-7,TRBV4-3,CASSPRITRIPYEQYF
many,TRBJ2-7,TRBV5-1,CASSSTGVLGYEQYF
many,TRBJ2-1,TRBV27,CASSLSDRARFYNEQFF
many,TRBJ2-3,TRBV15,CATSRVTMGTDTQYF
many,TRBJ1-1,TRBV5-1,CASNFDRDVTEAFF
.,TRBJ1-4,TRBV29-1,CSAWEDRGHEKLFF
many,TRBJ2-1,TRBV12-3/TRBV12-4,CASYPWPGGIANEQFF
few,TRBJ2-1,TRBV6-1,CASSESGTGEQFF
few,TRBJ1-3,TRBV3-1,CASSQGGGLSIYF
once,TRBJ1-2,TRBV6-2/TRBV6-3,CATTDTYYGYTF
many,TRBJ2-2,TRBV12-3/TRBV12-4,CASSLGQGAGELFF
many,TRBJ1-1,TRBV6-5,CASSYMVPNTEAFF
.,TRBJ2-3,TRBV7-3,CASSEVGWGTDTQYF
.,TRBJ1-3,TRBV5-5,CASNADQPGSGNTIYF
.,TRBJ2-5,TRBV7-2,CASSASLRANVETQYF
few,TRBJ1-5,TRBV2,CASSDRGSRGNQPQHF
many,TRBJ1-2,TRBV6-5,CATRTGWYGYTF
.,TRBJ2-5,TRBV11-2,CASSRSTGAGETQYF
.,TRBJ2-2,TRBV5-4,CASSLGGLFTGELFF
many,TRBJ1-5,TRBV12-3/TRBV12-4,CASSSNRGITLQPQHF